This passage covers 24 T cell receptor beta chains from one sample sequenced in a study of OX40 agonist ivuxolimab in advanced cancers. The data were produced by immunoSEQ multiplex PCR, yet TCRdb's version contains in-frame clones alone and is incomplete. The repertoire consists of about 79,000 clones, with around 85% occurring once and the leading ten covering roughly 4.8%. The sequences come from CD4+ or CD8+ T cells sorted from blood, collected in a trial of the OX40 agonist ivuxolimab. The receptors were sampled from an adult with an advanced solid tumor such as melanoma, head and neck, liver or kidney cancer.

This rearrangement joins TRBV18 to TRBJ2-1; D unresolved. The germline V gene has CDR1 KGHSH and CDR2 LQKENI. The CDR3 has 14 residues. The V and J ends lost 3 bases and 5 bases respectively, with 11 bases between them. Here the CDR3 reads CASSPSVTDNEQFF. The CDR3 nucleotides are TGTGCCAGCTCACCTAGTGTCACAGACAATGAGCAGTTCTTC.

This clone has only a few counts. The J gene is TRBJ1-4, the V gene TRBV6-5; TRBD1 matches 8 bases. Germline CDR1 reads MNHEY; CDR2 reads SVGAGI. V gave up 2 bases and J gave up 6 bases; unmatched junction bases: 8. The CDR3 has 16 residues. The CDR3, as DNA: TGTGCCAGCAGTTACCAGTCGGGGACAGGTGATGAAAAACTGTTTTTT. This encodes CASSYQSGTGDEKLFF.

The chain is built from TRBV5-1 and TRBJ1-1; D unresolved. The CDR3 runs to 15 residues. The ends were cut back, 0 bases at V and 11 bases at J, with 20 bases in the middle. Germline CDR1 and CDR2: SGHRS and YFSETQ. This chain's CDR3 is CASSLEPTSTAGAFF. CDR3 DNA sequence: TGCGCCAGCAGCTTGGAACCGACTTCCACGGCGGGGGCTTTCTTT.

The chain recombines TRBV5-1 with TRBJ1-6; 7 nucleotides agree with TRBD1. Germline V gene sequence: CDR1 SGHRS, CDR2 YFSETQ. The ends lost 6 bases at V and 7 bases at J; junction bases unmatched: 10. There are 15 residues in the CDR3. The CDR3 loop reads CASTYLAGGNSPLHF. The CDR3 DNA reads as TGCGCCAGCACCTACCTAGCAGGGGGAAATTCACCCCTCCACTTT.

This clone was counted a few times. V and J are TRBV5-5 and TRBJ2-7, with 8 bases lining up with TRBD1. The V gene's germline CDR1 is SGHKS and CDR2 YYEKEE (reference sequence). V dropped 0 bases and J dropped 1; count of bases not matched to a gene: 6. This CDR3 comprises 16 residues. CDR3 region: CASSLGQGLPSYEQYF. CDR3 nucleotide sequence: TGTGCCAGCAGCTTGGGACAGGGGCTACCATCCTACGAGCAGTACTTC.

The chain couples TRBV7-2 to TRBJ1-5; D is unresolved. Trimming removed 5 bases from V and 0 bases from J, with 11 bases in between. The CDR3 loop spans 15 amino acids. Germline V gene sequence: CDR1 SGHTA, CDR2 FQGNSA. The CDR3 region has the DNA TGTGCCAGCAGCCTTATATGGGGTAGCAATCAGCCCCAGCATTTT. Translating it yields CASSLIWGSNQPQHF.

The chain carries TRBV6-6 and TRBJ1-1; D ambiguous. Germline loops: CDR1 MNHNY, CDR2 SVGAGI (reference sequence). This CDR3 is built from 15 residues. V lost 4 bases and J 3 bases, leaving 15 bases between the germline ends. CDR3 protein: CASSLLGHGDTEAFF. The DNA of the CDR3 is TGTGCCAGCAGTTTATTAGGGCATGGAGACACTGAAGCTTTCTTT.

The chain joins TRBV11-2 to TRBJ1-6; D is perhaps TRBD1 (5 bases). This CDR3 has 16 residues. Trimming stripped 4 bases from V and 5 bases from J, with 15 bases between. CDR1 is SGHAT, CDR2 FQNNGV, per germline. CDR3 in amino acids: CASSSQGSPNNSPLHF. The DNA for the CDR3 is TGTGCCAGCAGCTCGCAGGGATCCCCCAATAATTCACCCCTCCACTTT. Full variable domain (outside the CDR3, taken from reference TRBV11-2 and TRBJ1-6): EAGVAQSPRYKIIEKRQSVAFWCNPISGHATLYWYQQILGQGPKLLIQFQNNGVVDDSQLPKDRFSAERLKGVDSTLKIQPAKLEDSAVYLCASSSQGSPNNSPLHFGNGTRLTVT.

The chain carries TRBV30 and TRBJ1-1; TRBD1 is a possible D gene (5 bases). The germline V and J ends were trimmed by 4 bases and 4 bases, with 7 bases remaining between them. The CDR3 is made up of 11 amino acids. Germline V CDR1 and CDR2: GTSNPN, SVGIG (reference sequence). The CDR3 reads CAWTRGTEAFF. The DNA of the CDR3 is TGTGCCTGGACGAGGGGCACTGAAGCTTTCTTT.

This chain joins TRBV9 and TRBJ2-1; D may be TRBD2 (6 bases). The CDR3 loop spans 15 amino acids. CDR1 is SGDLS and CDR2 is YYNGEE in the germline V gene. V lost 4 bases and J lost 2, with 13 bases in between. CDR3 protein: CASSPQVAAYNEQFF. CDR3 in DNA: TGTGCCAGCAGCCCCCAGGTAGCGGCCTACAATGAGCAGTTCTTC.

This clone was recorded only once. The chain links TRBV5-1 to TRBJ1-1; weak D call: TRBD1 (6 bases). The V end was cut by 4 bases, the J end by 1 base, with 14 bases between. Germline V CDR1 and CDR2: SGHRS, YFSETQ. The CDR3 has 15 amino acids. The CDR3 DNA reads TGCGCCAGCAGCCCGGCCGCAGGGGAGAACACTGAAGCTTTCTTT. Protein: CASSPAAGENTEAFF.

The chain combines TRBV6-6 with TRBJ2-1, with a tentative D call TRBD2 (6 bases). The CDR3 runs 15 residues. Germline V gene lookup returns CDR1 MNHNY and CDR2 SVGAGI (reference sequence). V lost 4 bases and J 9 bases, leaving 19 bases between the germline ends. For the CDR3, the DNA is TGTGCCAGCAGTTCGATTAGCGGAACCGGGCGTGAGCAGTTCTTC. Protein: CASSSISGTGREQFF.

This sequence joins TRBV18 and TRBJ2-7; D may be TRBD1 (5 bases). Per the germline V gene, CDR1 is KGHSH and CDR2 is LQKENI. This CDR3 contains 11 residues. V lost 6 bases to trimming and J lost 4 bases, with 7 bases between them. Written as DNA, the CDR3 is TGTGCCAGCTCGACAGAGTACGAGCAGTACTTC. This gives the protein CASSTEYEQYF.

The V gene is TRBV18, the J gene TRBJ2-7; TRBD1 agrees at 8 bases. The V and J ends lost 5 bases and 7 bases, in that order; junction bases with no gene match: 13. The germline V gene has CDR1 KGHSH and CDR2 LQKENI. The CDR3 covers 15 residues. This chain's CDR3 is CASSEGTPGGGEQYF. Written as DNA, the CDR3 is TGTGCCAGCTCAGAGGGAACTCCAGGGGGCGGGGAGCAGTACTTC.

V is TRBV6-5 and J is TRBJ1-2; a possible D gene is TRBD1 (6 bases). The V gene's germline CDR1 is MNHEY and CDR2 SVGAGI. The CDR3 totals 13 residues. V was pared by 10 bases and J by 10 bases, with 22 bases between. The CDR3 sequence: CATYPGSGEDYTF. The CDR3 DNA reads TGTGCCACCTACCCCGGGTCAGGGGAGGACTACACCTTC.

The V and J genes are TRBV4-1 and TRBJ1-2, with D possibly matching TRBD1 (6 bases). The CDR3 is 14 residues long. Trimming cost V 3 bases and J 2 bases, with 10 bases left between them. Germline CDR1 reads MGHRA; CDR2 reads YSYEKL. CDR3 nucleotides: TGCGCCAGCAGCCAGTTGGGACAAAACTATGGCTACACCTTC. Protein sequence: CASSQLGQNYGYTF.

The J gene is TRBJ2-2, the V gene TRBV10-1; TRBD1 aligns across 9 bases. CDR1 is WNHNN and CDR2 is SYGVQD in the germline V gene (reference sequence). The CDR3 length is 16 residues. V dropped 3 bases and J dropped 5; count of bases not matched to a gene: 7. Here the CDR3 reads CASSDPGQGRTGELFF. The CDR3 DNA follows: TGCGCCAGCAGTGACCCGGGACAGGGAAGGACCGGGGAGCTGTTTTTT.

The V call is TRBV19, the J call TRBJ2-2; D is unresolved. The CDR3 covers 14 residues. Trimming took 3 bases from V and 9 from J, leaving 14 bases between them. Germline V gene lookup returns CDR1 LNHDA and CDR2 SQIVND (reference sequence). CDR3 loop: CASSIDRARRELFF. The CDR3 bases are TGTGCCAGTAGTATTGATAGGGCTCGGAGGGAGCTGTTTTTT.

The genes are TRBV10-3 and TRBJ2-3; D gene ambiguous. There are 10 residues in the CDR3. The germline CDR1 and CDR2 sequences are ENHRY and SYGVKD. V was clipped by 4 bases and J by 8 bases, with 4 bases between them. CDR3: CAISVCTQYF. In DNA form, the CDR3 reads TGTGCCATCAGTGTTTGTACGCAGTATTTT.

This clone was seen a single time. V usage is TRBV5-1 and J usage is TRBJ2-1; 10 nucleotides line up with TRBD1. The CDR3 is 17 residues long. V lost 0 bases, J lost 1 base, and 4 bases stayed unmatched. From germline, CDR1 is SGHRS and CDR2 YFSETQ. The CDR3 sequence is CASSLGTGGVSYNEQFF. The CDR3 nucleotides read TGCGCCAGCAGCTTGGGGACAGGGGGAGTTTCCTACAATGAGCAGTTCTTC.

The rearrangement joins TRBV9 to TRBJ2-2; unclear D gene. The CDR3 length is 18 residues. Germline V CDR1 and CDR2: SGDLS, YYNGEE. V lost 0 bases, J lost 2 bases, and 17 bases lay in between. The CDR3 protein is CASSVGIDRRPNTGELFF. DNA for the CDR3: TGTGCCAGCAGCGTAGGGATCGATCGAAGACCAAACACCGGGGAGCTGTTTTTT.

This clone was seen once. This sequence joins TRBV18 and TRBJ2-7; D may match TRBD1 or TRBD2 (5 bases each). CDR3 length: 13 residues. The germline gives CDR1 KGHSH, CDR2 LQKENI. V was pared by 3 bases and J by 5 bases, with 11 bases between. The CDR3 DNA sequence: TGTGCCAGCTCACCCACCCGGGACCACGAGCAGTACTTC. Its translation: CASSPTRDHEQYF.

The gene calls are TRBV6-5 and TRBJ2-7, with D possibly being TRBD2 (5 bases). This CDR3 contains 11 residues. From germline, CDR1 is MNHEY and CDR2 SVGAGI. V was pared by 2 bases and J by 9 bases, with 8 bases between. The CDR3 loop is CASSYEGRQYF. CDR3 nucleotides: TGTGCCAGCAGTTACGAGGGTCGGCAGTACTTC.

A note on this clone: The junction differs from germline at one of its ends, possibly a read error. The chain carries TRBV18 and TRBJ2-5; perhaps TRBD1 as D (6 bases). Germline CDR1 KGHSH, CDR2 LQKENI. This CDR3 has 13 amino acids. DNA for the CDR3: TGTGCCAGCTCACCGGCAGGGGCTCCCGCGGTTGACTTC. Residues: CASSPAGAPAVDF.